This entry lists 2 T cell receptor beta chains sequenced from one sample in a study of T cell responses to AZD1222 COVID-19 vaccine. TCRdb's copy holds only in-frame clones and misses some; the assay was immunoSEQ multiplex PCR. The table has some 47,000 clones, nearly 85% seen once. The sample consisted of peripheral blood, taken on day 0 of AZD1222 vaccination. The receptors derive from an adult in good health.

This clone has just a few counts. CDR3 residues: CASSSQGPSNTEAFF. The CDR3 DNA reads as TGTGCCAGCAGCTCCCAAGGTCCTTCGAACACTGAAGCTTTCTTT. This chain links TRBV5-4 with TRBJ1-1; D is ambiguous. The CDR3 runs 15 residues. V lost 3 bases to trimming and J lost 1 base, with 13 bases between them. The germline V gene encodes CDR1 SGHNT and CDR2 YYREEE (reference sequence).

This sequence joins TRBV5-1 and TRBJ2-7; 7 bases are shared with TRBD2. The germline V gene encodes CDR1 SGHRS and CDR2 YFSETQ. The trim removed 4 bases at V and 3 bases at J, leaving 4 bases unmatched. The CDR3 has 13 amino acids. Written as DNA, the CDR3 is TGCGCCAGCAGCCCGGGGAGGGTCTACGAGCAGTACTTC. It is translated as CASSPGRVYEQYF.